This is a list of T cell receptor beta chains from one sample in a study of shared clonotypes between healthy human individuals. Only in-frame clones appear in the TCRdb table, and some are missing; sequencing was by immunoSEQ multiplex PCR. This table holds about 1.5 million clones, 95% to 97% found once. Sample: naive CD4+ T cells sorted from blood. These TCRs come from a man between 25 and 39 years old in good health. CDR3s include the opening cysteine and the closing phenylalanine or tryptophan. Each record gives: V gene, clone size, D gene, J gene, CDR3 DNA, CDR3 protein. The D gene is left open where the match is weak. Expanded clones are given a class, and other clones once, few, many or no size at all.

v_gene: TRBV30
abundance: -
d_gene: -
j_gene: TRBJ1-3
CDR3nt: TGTGCCTGCTCTGGAAACACCATATATTTT
CDR3aa: CACSGNTIYF

v_gene: TRBV10-3
abundance: -
d_gene: -
j_gene: TRBJ2-1
CDR3nt: TGTGCCATCAGCTCATCTGTACAGATAAAGACCTACAATGAGCAGTTCTTC
CDR3aa: CAISSSVQIKTYNEQFF

v_gene: TRBV7-8
abundance: -
d_gene: -
j_gene: TRBJ1-1
CDR3nt: TGTGCCAGCACCCTCCGCGGAAGCGCCATGAACACTGAAGCTTTCTTT
CDR3aa: CASTLRGSAMNTEAFF

v_gene: TRBV7-8
abundance: -
d_gene: TRBD2
j_gene: TRBJ2-3
CDR3nt: TGTGCCAGCAGCCCCCGACTAGCGGGACTAAACACAGATACGCAGTATTTT
CDR3aa: CASSPRLAGLNTDTQYF

v_gene: TRBV6-4
abundance: -
d_gene: -
j_gene: TRBJ1-5
CDR3nt: TGTGCCAGCAGTGAGAGGGTAAGGTGGGGGCTGGGCAATCAGCCCCAGCATTTT
CDR3aa: CASSERVRWGLGNQPQHF

v_gene: TRBV18
abundance: -
d_gene: TRBD1
j_gene: TRBJ1-4
CDR3nt: TGTGCCAGCTCACTTGGGACAGGGGGCTTTGAAGAAAAACTGTTTTTT
CDR3aa: CASSLGTGGFEEKLFF

v_gene: TRBV18
abundance: -
d_gene: -
j_gene: TRBJ1-1
CDR3nt: TGTGCCAGCTCACCAGGGATGAGAGGCACTGAAGCTTTCTTT
CDR3aa: CASSPGMRGTEAFF

v_gene: TRBV30
abundance: -
d_gene: TRBD2
j_gene: TRBJ2-7
CDR3nt: TGTGCCTGGGGTCCTGGGTTGACTAGCGGGAGGTATCAGTACTTC
CDR3aa: CAWGPGLTSGRYQYF

v_gene: TRBV29-1
abundance: -
d_gene: -
j_gene: TRBJ2-1
CDR3nt: TGCAGCGCAAACCGGGACCGGTACAATGAGCAGTTCTTC
CDR3aa: CSANRDRYNEQFF

v_gene: TRBV28
abundance: -
d_gene: TRBD1
j_gene: TRBJ1-5
CDR3nt: TGTGCCAGCAGCTGGACAGGGGCCCGCAATCAGCCCCAGCATTTT
CDR3aa: CASSWTGARNQPQHF

v_gene: TRBV10-2
abundance: -
d_gene: TRBD2
j_gene: TRBJ2-1
CDR3nt: TGCGCCAGCAGTGGGTGGCGGGAGGCAAACAATGAGCAGTTCTTC
CDR3aa: CASSGWREANNEQFF

v_gene: TRBV2
abundance: -
d_gene: -
j_gene: TRBJ1-2
CDR3nt: TGTGCCAGCAGTGCCCGGGACATCAGCTATGGCTACACCTTC
CDR3aa: CASSARDISYGYTF

v_gene: TRBV5-1
abundance: -
d_gene: -
j_gene: TRBJ1-1
CDR3nt: TGCGCCAGCAGCAACCTAGGACCAGGGTACACTGAAGCTTTCTTT
CDR3aa: CASSNLGPGYTEAFF

v_gene: TRBV6-1
abundance: -
d_gene: -
j_gene: TRBJ2-7
CDR3nt: TGTGCCAGCAGTACCGACAGAACCTACGAGCAGTACTTC
CDR3aa: CASSTDRTYEQYF

v_gene: TRBV7-2
abundance: -
d_gene: -
j_gene: TRBJ2-4
CDR3nt: TGTGCCAGCAGCTTAAGAGGTACCAGTCGAGCCAAAAACATTCAGTACTTC
CDR3aa: CASSLRGTSRAKNIQYF

v_gene: TRBV14
abundance: -
d_gene: -
j_gene: TRBJ2-7
CDR3nt: TGTGCCAGCAGCCGGACTCTCCGAGGGGAGCAGTACTTC
CDR3aa: CASSRTLRGEQYF

v_gene: TRBV5-5
abundance: -
d_gene: -
j_gene: TRBJ2-7
CDR3nt: TGTGCCAGCAGATCAGGGACCCAGGCGGGGTACGAGCAGTACTTC
CDR3aa: CASRSGTQAGYEQYF

v_gene: TRBV7-3
abundance: -
d_gene: -
j_gene: TRBJ2-2
CDR3nt: TGTGCCAGCAGCATACCAGCGGGGAACACCGGGGAGCTGTTTTTT
CDR3aa: CASSIPAGNTGELFF

v_gene: TRBV25-1
abundance: -
d_gene: TRBD2
j_gene: TRBJ2-1
CDR3nt: TGTGCCAGCAGTGAGAGACTCGGGACTAGCGGGAGGGTCTTC
CDR3aa: CASSERLGTSGRVF

v_gene: TRBV6-5
abundance: -
d_gene: -
j_gene: TRBJ2-3
CDR3nt: TGTGCCAGCAGTTCCCTTCTAGGCTACACAGATACGCAGTATTTT
CDR3aa: CASSSLLGYTDTQYF

v_gene: TRBV5-4
abundance: once
d_gene: -
j_gene: TRBJ1-1
CDR3nt: TGTGCCAGCAGCTCCCCCACAGGTTGGAAGAACACTGAAGCTTTCTTT
CDR3aa: CASSSPTGWKNTEAFF

v_gene: TRBV15
abundance: -
d_gene: TRBD2
j_gene: TRBJ2-1
CDR3nt: TGTGCCACCAGCAGAGATGTTCGACTAGCGGGAAATGAGCAGTTCTTC
CDR3aa: CATSRDVRLAGNEQFF

v_gene: TRBV10-3
abundance: -
d_gene: -
j_gene: TRBJ2-3
CDR3nt: TGTGCCATCAGTGAGTCGGCGGGTTGGAGCACAGATACGCAGTATTTT
CDR3aa: CAISESAGWSTDTQYF

v_gene: TRBV14
abundance: once
d_gene: TRBD2
j_gene: TRBJ2-3
CDR3nt: TGTGCCAGCAGCCCGATCGGTGGACTAGCGGGTGATACGCAGTATTTT
CDR3aa: CASSPIGGLAGDTQYF

v_gene: TRBV2
abundance: once
d_gene: TRBD2
j_gene: TRBJ2-5
CDR3nt: TGTGCCAGCAGTGCTCTAGCGGGGTTCCAAGAGACCCAGTACTTC
CDR3aa: CASSALAGFQETQYF

v_gene: TRBV27
abundance: once
d_gene: -
j_gene: TRBJ2-1
CDR3nt: TGTGCCAGCAGTTTTAATCGGGAGAATGACTACAATGAGCAGTTCTTC
CDR3aa: CASSFNRENDYNEQFF

v_gene: TRBV7-9
abundance: once
d_gene: -
j_gene: TRBJ1-1
CDR3nt: TGTGCCAGCAGCCAGGTGGACTTGAATACTGAAGCTTTCTTT
CDR3aa: CASSQVDLNTEAFF

v_gene: TRBV5-4
abundance: -
d_gene: -
j_gene: TRBJ2-3
CDR3nt: TGTGCCAGCAGCCTTACAGGGAGCACAGATACGCAGTATTTT
CDR3aa: CASSLTGSTDTQYF

v_gene: TRBV18
abundance: once
d_gene: TRBD2
j_gene: TRBJ2-1
CDR3nt: TGTGCCAGCTCACCAGGCGGGAGAAGTTGGGATGAGCAGTTCTTC
CDR3aa: CASSPGGRSWDEQFF

v_gene: TRBV10-1
abundance: -
d_gene: -
j_gene: TRBJ2-7
CDR3nt: TGCGCCAGCAGTGCCCGCGCGGGTGATCTCTCCTACGAGCAGTACTTC
CDR3aa: CASSARAGDLSYEQYF

v_gene: TRBV5-1
abundance: -
d_gene: -
j_gene: TRBJ2-6
CDR3nt: TGCGCCAGCAGCCCGGGGACTGACCTCTCTGGGGCCAACGTCCTGACTTTC
CDR3aa: CASSPGTDLSGANVLTF

v_gene: TRBV7-6
abundance: -
d_gene: TRBD2
j_gene: TRBJ2-2
CDR3nt: TGTGCCAGCAGCTTAGGGACTAGCGGGAGTACCGGGGAGCTGTTTTTT
CDR3aa: CASSLGTSGSTGELFF

v_gene: TRBV5-1
abundance: -
d_gene: TRBD1
j_gene: TRBJ2-5
CDR3nt: TGCGCCAGCAGCGGCGGACAGGGGGCGGGAGAGACCCAGTACTTC
CDR3aa: CASSGGQGAGETQYF

v_gene: TRBV10-3
abundance: few
d_gene: -
j_gene: TRBJ2-6
CDR3nt: TGTGCCATCAGTGAGTCGAGGCCTGGGGCCAACGTCCTGACTTTC
CDR3aa: CAISESRPGANVLTF

v_gene: TRBV7-2
abundance: -
d_gene: -
j_gene: TRBJ1-1
CDR3nt: TGTGCCAGCAGGTACAGGGCGGGGAACACTGAAGCTTTCTTT
CDR3aa: CASRYRAGNTEAFF

v_gene: TRBV5-1
abundance: -
d_gene: -
j_gene: TRBJ1-1
CDR3nt: TGCGCCAGCAGCACCCAGACTATGGGCACTGAAGCTTTCTTT
CDR3aa: CASSTQTMGTEAFF

v_gene: TRBV28
abundance: once
d_gene: -
j_gene: TRBJ1-2
CDR3nt: TGTGCCAGCAGTCCTCGACCTAAGCCCTTTTTTCGCCCACTCAACTATGGCTACACCTTC
CDR3aa: CASSPRPKPFFRPLNYGYTF

v_gene: TRBV30
abundance: -
d_gene: TRBD2
j_gene: TRBJ2-1
CDR3nt: TGTGCCTGGAGTGTACTAGCGGGGCCCTTCTTC
CDR3aa: CAWSVLAGPFF

v_gene: TRBV18
abundance: -
d_gene: -
j_gene: TRBJ1-1
CDR3nt: TGTGCCAGCTCACCACCGACGGTTACTGAAGCTTTCTTT
CDR3aa: CASSPPTVTEAFF

v_gene: TRBV6-4
abundance: -
d_gene: -
j_gene: TRBJ2-5
CDR3nt: TGTGCCAGCTCTCGACCTGGCGGGGCCCAGTACTTC
CDR3aa: CASSRPGGAQYF

v_gene: TRBV15
abundance: -
d_gene: -
j_gene: TRBJ2-7
CDR3nt: TGTGCCACCAGCAGAGATAGGGGCAGCGAGCAGTACTTC
CDR3aa: CATSRDRGSEQYF

v_gene: TRBV7-8
abundance: -
d_gene: TRBD1
j_gene: TRBJ1-2
CDR3nt: TGTGCCAGCAGCGTCAGAATTAGAAGGACAGGGAAAGACCCCCATGGCTACACCTTC
CDR3aa: CASSVRIRRTGKDPHGYTF

v_gene: TRBV5-1
abundance: -
d_gene: -
j_gene: TRBJ1-5
CDR3nt: TGCGCCAGCAGCTTGTCCCCGCGGGGTTTAAATCAGCCCCAGCATTTT
CDR3aa: CASSLSPRGLNQPQHF

v_gene: TRBV27
abundance: -
d_gene: -
j_gene: TRBJ2-1
CDR3nt: TGTGCCAGCAGTTTTCTATACGAGAATGAGCAGTTCTTC
CDR3aa: CASSFLYENEQFF

v_gene: TRBV10-1
abundance: -
d_gene: TRBD2
j_gene: TRBJ2-3
CDR3nt: TGCGCCAGCAGTTTTACTAGCGGGGGGACAGATACGCAGTATTTT
CDR3aa: CASSFTSGGTDTQYF

v_gene: TRBV6-4
abundance: -
d_gene: -
j_gene: TRBJ2-1
CDR3nt: TGTGCCAGCAGTGACTTCGGCGGGAAGGGATACAATGAGCAGTTCTTC
CDR3aa: CASSDFGGKGYNEQFF

v_gene: TRBV7-6
abundance: -
d_gene: TRBD2
j_gene: TRBJ2-1
CDR3nt: TGTGCCAGCAGACGACTAGCGGGAGTACCGGGTAGTTCCTACAATGAGCAGTTCTTC
CDR3aa: CASRRLAGVPGSSYNEQFF

v_gene: TRBV5-8
abundance: -
d_gene: -
j_gene: TRBJ2-6
CDR3nt: TGTGCCAGCCAGGGACGTCATCCACAAAGTCGGGCCAACGTCCTGACTTTC
CDR3aa: CASQGRHPQSRANVLTF

v_gene: TRBV4-1
abundance: once
d_gene: -
j_gene: TRBJ2-1
CDR3nt: TGCGCCAGCAGCCTGTCAAGCTCCTACAATGAGCAGTTCTTC
CDR3aa: CASSLSSSYNEQFF

v_gene: TRBV5-4
abundance: -
d_gene: -
j_gene: TRBJ1-5
CDR3nt: TGTGCCAGCAGCTTTGAAGGGGAACAGCCCCAGCATTTT
CDR3aa: CASSFEGEQPQHF

v_gene: TRBV18
abundance: -
d_gene: -
j_gene: TRBJ1-1
CDR3nt: TGTGCCAGCTCACAAGGGATCAACACTGAAGCTTTCTTT
CDR3aa: CASSQGINTEAFF

v_gene: TRBV7-8
abundance: -
d_gene: -
j_gene: TRBJ1-4
CDR3nt: TGTGCCAGCAGCTCCCTGGGGGTCCGTGAAAAACTGTTTTTT
CDR3aa: CASSSLGVREKLFF

v_gene: TRBV7-8
abundance: -
d_gene: -
j_gene: TRBJ1-2
CDR3nt: TGTGCCAGCAGCTTTTTAGGACCGTCCTATGGCTACACCTTC
CDR3aa: CASSFLGPSYGYTF

v_gene: TRBV5-1
abundance: once
d_gene: -
j_gene: TRBJ1-1
CDR3nt: TGCGCCAGCAGCTTAAGTACGGTTAACACTGAAGCTTTCTTT
CDR3aa: CASSLSTVNTEAFF

v_gene: TRBV2
abundance: -
d_gene: -
j_gene: TRBJ2-2
CDR3nt: TGTGCCAGCATTGGACAAAACACCGGGGAGCTGTTTTTT
CDR3aa: CASIGQNTGELFF

v_gene: TRBV7-2
abundance: -
d_gene: TRBD2
j_gene: TRBJ2-3
CDR3nt: TGTGCCAGCAGCTTGATGCGGGAGCCTAGCACAGATACGCAGTATTTT
CDR3aa: CASSLMREPSTDTQYF

v_gene: TRBV5-4
abundance: -
d_gene: TRBD2
j_gene: TRBJ2-1
CDR3nt: TGTGCCAGCAGCCGCGGGACTAGCGGCCTTAGCTCCTACAATGAGCAGTTCTTC
CDR3aa: CASSRGTSGLSSYNEQFF